This TCR beta chain was sequenced in a study of neurological immune-mediated disorders. Notes on the study in general: The greatest TCR clonal expansion occurred in HTLV-1-associated myelopathy and the least in multiple sclerosis, which fell below healthy controls.

The table lists this clonotype with a few counts. What it binds is unknown. Sequencing runs each generated in excess of 180 million TCR-beta sequences derived from 15-18 subjects. One entry per CDR3 protein, called by TCRdb with MiXCR from the 5' RACE reads. Here the sample spans roughly 70,000 distinct CDR3 sequences, 3.9% being singletons. The unsorted libraries originated from 2 million PBMCs that had been stored at -80 C. In germline, CDR1 is SGHTS, CDR2 YDEGEE. This CDR3 comprises 14 residues. The V gene end was trimmed by 2 bases and the J gene end by 5 bases; junction bases not matched to a gene: 1.

Sample: PBMCs. The genes are TRBV5-8 and TRBJ2-3; 11 bases map to TRBD2. The origin of this receptor is a man aged 25 to 40 with multiple sclerosis. As DNA, the CDR3 is TGTGCCAGCAGCTTTAGCGGGGGGGGAGATACGCAGTATTTT. Protein: CASSFSGGGDTQYF.